The 16 T cell receptor beta chains in this list originate from one sample, sequenced in a study of response to subunit inactivated influenza vaccine. Via MiXCR, TCRdb re-called the RT-PCR reads, giving one row per CDR3 protein. The sample comprises hundreds of thousands of distinct CDR3 sequences, about 15% of which are singletons, and about 7.4% rests with the top ten. This specimen was PBMCs from blood, taken roughly 15 days before vaccination. The receptors shown here come from a man between 50 and 59 years old who received an inactivated influenza vaccine.

This clonotype was seen at least ten times. The chain combines TRBV7-3 with TRBJ2-3, with D tentatively TRBD2 (5 bases). V shed 0 bases and J shed 1 base, with 11 bases lying between them. This CDR3 has 16 amino acids. The germline CDR1 and CDR2 sequences are SGHTA and FQGTGA. The CDR3 protein is CASSLTIGRGTDTQYF. DNA of the CDR3: TGTGCCAGCAGCTTAACGATCGGGCGGGGCACAGATACGCAGTATTTT.

This clonotype showed up just a few times. This rearrangement joins TRBV12-3 or TRBV12-4 to TRBJ2-3, with D hard to call. This CDR3 is 13 amino acids long. With 6 bases removed from V and 6 bases from J, the gap between germline ends came to 13 bases. The CDR3, as DNA: TGTGCCAGCAGGGTTAGTGGGTCCGATACGCAGTATTTT. It codes for CASRVSGSDTQYF.

This clonotype occurred a few times. The V call is TRBV18, the J call TRBJ1-3; TRBD1 matches 8 bases. Looked up from germline, CDR1 is KGHSH and CDR2 is LQKENI. The CDR3 has 20 residues. With V trimmed by 2 bases and J by 0 bases, 15 bases remained unmatched. The CDR3 DNA reads as TGTGCCAGCTCACCAGCCGGGACAGGCTTTTTAGCCAGCTCTGGAAACACCATATATTTT. It encodes CASSPAGTGFLASSGNTIYF.

This clonotype was observed a few times. The chain recombines TRBV28 with TRBJ2-3; D gene unclear. CDR1 is MDHEN and CDR2 is SYDVKM in the germline V gene. V was cut by 5 bases and J by 12 bases, with 18 bases left in between. The CDR3 has 13 residues. CDR3 in amino acids: CASSLADPGSQYF. The CDR3 DNA is TGTGCCAGCAGTCTTGCCGACCCGGGCTCACAGTATTTT.

V is TRBV20-1 and J is TRBJ2-1, with 8 nucleotides matching TRBD1. The CDR3 runs 13 residues. CDR1 is DFQATT and CDR2 is SNEGSKA in the germline V gene (reference sequence). The junction had 10 bases not matched to a gene; V was cut back by 6 bases and J by 9 bases. The CDR3 DNA reads TGCAGTGCCTCAGGGGGCGATTGGGGTGAGCAGTTCTTC. Encoded protein: CSASGGDWGEQFF.

The genes are TRBV7-2 and TRBJ2-3, with D tentatively TRBD2 (6 bases). The CDR3 loop spans 14 amino acids. Germline V gene data show CDR1 as SGHTA and CDR2 as FQGNSA. Between the trimmed V and J ends, which lost 2 bases and 8 bases, there was a span of 14 bases. The DNA of the CDR3 is TGTGCCAGCAGCTTAACCAGATGGGGAGGTACGCAGTATTTT. Residues: CASSLTRWGGTQYF.

The chain recombines TRBV15 with TRBJ2-6; D gene unclear. The CDR3 length is 15 residues. Trimming stripped 1 base from V and 4 bases from J, with 8 bases between. Per germline, CDR1 LNHNV and CDR2 YYDKDF (reference sequence). The DNA of the CDR3 is TGTGCCACCAGCAGAGGAAACACCGGGGCCAACGTCCTGACTTTC. Translation: CATSRGNTGANVLTF.

CDR3 coding DNA: TGCGCCAGCAGCTTGATCAGGGGGGACACTGAAGCTTTCTTT. Translation gives CASSLIRGDTEAFF. This chain links TRBV5-1 with TRBJ1-1, with 7 bases aligning to TRBD1. The CDR3 runs to 14 residues. V gave up 1 base and J gave up 3 bases; unmatched junction bases: 3. In germline, CDR1 is SGHRS, CDR2 YFSETQ.

This clonotype was detected a few times. The J gene is TRBJ1-1, the V gene TRBV5-1; D is perhaps TRBD1 (5 bases). The CDR3 runs 17 residues. Trimming removed 0 bases at V and 0 bases at J, with 15 bases between. Germline V lookup: CDR1 SGHRS, CDR2 YFSETQ. The CDR3 DNA sequence: TGCGCCAGCAGCTTGGGGGGACTCCGGGCGGTGAACACTGAAGCTTTCTTT. This codes for CASSLGGLRAVNTEAFF.

This clonotype was found a few times. The chain employs TRBV12-3 or TRBV12-4 and TRBJ2-7, with 13 bases lining up with TRBD2. CDR3 length equals 15 residues. V shed 7 bases, J shed 7 bases, and the junction held 10 bases outside the gene matches. In DNA, the CDR3 is TGTGCCAGCAACCCGGGACTAGCGGGGCCTGCGGAGCAGTACTTC. It specifies CASNPGLAGPAEQYF.

This clonotype appeared many times. This chain joins TRBV12-3 or TRBV12-4 and TRBJ1-1; D ambiguous. The V and J ends lost 3 bases and 5 bases respectively, with 10 bases between them. This CDR3 spans 13 amino acids. In nucleotides, the CDR3 is TGTGCCAGCAGTTTTCGAGTGAGTACTGAAGCTTTCTTT. This sequence encodes CASSFRVSTEAFF.

V and J are TRBV13 and TRBJ2-1, with a possible D match to TRBD2 (6 bases). CDR1 is PRHDT, CDR2 FYEKMQ, per germline (reference sequence). The CDR3 length is 20 residues. V shed 1 base and J shed 0 bases, with 22 bases lying between them. CDR3 protein: CASSLVGLARHTSSYNEQFF. The CDR3 bases are TGTGCCAGCAGCTTAGTAGGGCTAGCGCGCCACACAAGCTCCTACAATGAGCAGTTCTTC.

This clonotype has only a few counts. V gene TRBV5-4 combines with J gene TRBJ2-7; D ambiguous. The CDR3 runs to 11 residues. The germline V gene has CDR1 SGHNT and CDR2 YYREEE (reference sequence). The V and J ends lost 4 bases and 7 bases respectively, with 9 bases between them. The CDR3 reads CASSTHTEQYF. The DNA for the CDR3 is TGTGCCAGCAGCACGCACACGGAGCAGTACTTC.

The chain is built from TRBV20-1 and TRBJ2-7; D possibly uses TRBD1 or TRBD2 (5 bases each). V was pared by 6 bases and J by 2 bases, with 17 bases between. The germline V gene encodes CDR1 DFQATT and CDR2 SNEGSKA (reference sequence). The CDR3 is 14 amino acids. This CDR3 reads CSATQGATTYEQYF. The CDR3 DNA is TGCAGTGCCACGCAGGGAGCGACCACCTACGAGCAGTACTTC.

The chain combines TRBV28 with TRBJ2-7; unclear D gene. Germline CDR1 reads MDHEN; CDR2 reads SYDVKM. The length of the CDR3 is 16 residues. V was trimmed by 1 base and J by 3 bases, leaving 16 bases between them. CDR3 in DNA: TGTGCCAGCAGTTTATCTTACAGCGAACGATACTACGAGCAGTACTTC. Encoded protein: CASSLSYSERYYEQYF.

The sample holds a few counts of this clonotype. The genes are TRBV5-5 and TRBJ2-7; TRBD1 matches 7 bases. CDR3 length equals 15 residues. V was pared by 1 base and J by 2 bases, with 6 bases of the junction left unmatched. Germline CDR1 reads SGHKS; CDR2 reads YYEKEE (reference sequence). The chain's CDR3 is CASSLNTGVTYEQYF. For the CDR3, the DNA is TGTGCCAGCAGCTTGAACACAGGGGTTACCTACGAGCAGTACTTC.